This T cell receptor beta chain was identified during a study of blood T cell repertoires in COVID-19. In the study's own analysis: Reference gene primer amplification gave nucleated cell count estimates. Generated by immunoSEQ multiplex PCR, the TCRdb table keeps only in-frame clones and is missing some. V, J and clone size are taken as reported in that table, and D and trimming were inferred from the DNA itself. This table holds over 250,000 clones, 85% to 90% found once. Trimming removed 3 bases at V and 0 bases at J, with 10 bases between. CDR3 size: 15 residues. Per germline, CDR1 SGHTA and CDR2 FQGNSA.

The specimen sequenced was peripheral blood. The origin of this receptor is a human donor in a cohort sampled during active COVID-19. This chain joins TRBV7-2 and TRBJ2-3, with D possibly matching TRBD2 (6 bases). CDR3 protein: CASSFNAGSTDTQYF. CDR3 nucleotides: TGTGCCAGCAGCTTCAACGCGGGAAGCACAGATACGCAGTATTTT.